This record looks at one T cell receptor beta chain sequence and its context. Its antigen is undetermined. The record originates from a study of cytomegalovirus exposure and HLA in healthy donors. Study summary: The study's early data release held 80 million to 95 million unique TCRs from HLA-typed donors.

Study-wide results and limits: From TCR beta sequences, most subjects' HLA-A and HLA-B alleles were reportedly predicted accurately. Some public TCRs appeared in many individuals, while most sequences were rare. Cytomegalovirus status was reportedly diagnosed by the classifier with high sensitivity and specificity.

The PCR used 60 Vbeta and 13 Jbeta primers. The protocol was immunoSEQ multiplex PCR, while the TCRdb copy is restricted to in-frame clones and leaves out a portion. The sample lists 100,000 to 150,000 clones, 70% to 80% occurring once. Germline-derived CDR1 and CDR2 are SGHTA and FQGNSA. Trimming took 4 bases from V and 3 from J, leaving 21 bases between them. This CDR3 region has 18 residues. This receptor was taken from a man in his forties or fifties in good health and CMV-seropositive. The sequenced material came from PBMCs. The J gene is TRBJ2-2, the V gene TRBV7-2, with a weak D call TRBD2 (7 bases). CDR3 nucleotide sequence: TGTGCCAGCAGCTCCGCAAGGGGGGGCTGGGGGTACACCGGGGAGCTGTTTTTT. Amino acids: CASSSARGGWGYTGELFF.